These T cell receptor beta chains were read from a single sample in a study of cytomegalovirus exposure and HLA in healthy donors. Generated by immunoSEQ multiplex PCR, the TCRdb table keeps only in-frame clones and is missing some. The data contain about 150,000 clones, less than 85% of them singletons. The sample comprised PBMCs. The receptors here all came from a woman aged 60-70 years in good health and CMV-seropositive. Both conserved end residues are part of each CDR3. Fields, in order: V gene, J gene, D gene, clone size, CDR3 protein, CDR3 DNA. The D gene is left open where the match is weak. Some rows have no size entry. The others give once, few or many, or a class for an expanded clone.

TRBV5-1	TRBJ1-1	TRBD1	many	CASSQEQGRTEAFF	TGCGCCAGCAGCCAGGAACAGGGGCGAACTGAAGCTTTCTTT
TRBV7-3	TRBJ2-1	-	-	CASSPQGAGVYNEQFF	TGTGCCAGCAGCCCCCAGGGGGCGGGAGTCTACAATGAGCAGTTCTTC
TRBV19	TRBJ1-2	TRBD1	-	CASRTGRRYGYTF	TGTGCCAGCCGGACAGGGCGGAGGTATGGCTACACCTTC
TRBV10-1	TRBJ2-1	TRBD1	-	CASSPRDSYNEQFF	TGCGCCAGCAGCCCCCGGGACAGTTACAATGAGCAGTTCTTC
TRBV25-1	TRBJ1-3	-	-	CASRGSGNTIYF	TGTGCCAGCCGGGGCTCTGGAAACACCATATATTTT
TRBV7-2	TRBJ2-7	-	-	CASSLGRDYEQYF	TGTGCCAGCAGCTTAGGTCGAGACTACGAGCAGTACTTC
TRBV5-6	TRBJ1-1	-	-	CASTLQMNTEAFF	TGTGCCAGCACACTTCAAATGAACACTGAAGCTTTCTTT
TRBV5-6	TRBJ2-5	TRBD2	few	CASSLPAGAGETQYF	TGTGCCAGCAGCTTGCCAGCGGGAGCTGGTGAGACCCAGTACTTC
TRBV6-6	TRBJ1-2	-	-	CASSLQGNYGYTF	TGTGCCAGCAGCCTACAGGGTAACTATGGCTACACCTTC
TRBV6-1	TRBJ1-1	-	medium-sized	CASSDNGIGTEAFF	TGTGCCAGCAGTGATAACGGGATCGGCACTGAAGCTTTCTTT
TRBV6-5	TRBJ1-2	TRBD1	-	CASSPTGHNGYTF	TGTGCCAGCAGCCCGACAGGGCATAATGGCTACACCTTC
TRBV19	TRBJ2-1	-	-	CASSRVSSYNEQFF	TGTGCCAGTAGTCGGGTTAGCTCCTACAATGAGCAGTTCTTC
TRBV28	TRBJ1-1	TRBD1	-	CASTQGADEAFF	TGTGCCAGCACCCAGGGGGCCGATGAAGCTTTCTTT
TRBV5-1	TRBJ1-5	-	-	CASSLDSYSNQPQHF	TGCGCCAGCAGCTTGGATTCTTATAGCAATCAGCCCCAGCATTTT
TRBV19	TRBJ2-4	TRBD1	-	CASDVGTGHKNIQYF	TGTGCCAGTGATGTGGGGACAGGGCACAAAAACATTCAGTACTTC
TRBV5-3	TRBJ1-4	TRBD1	-	CARSFLLGDSNEKLFF	TGTGCCAGAAGCTTTTTACTCGGGGACAGTAATGAAAAACTGTTTTTT
TRBV9	TRBJ2-7	-	-	CASSGTVPYEQYF	TGTGCCAGCAGCGGGACTGTCCCCTACGAGCAGTACTTC
TRBV18	TRBJ1-1	-	-	CASSPDMNTEAFF	TGTGCCAGCTCACCCGACATGAACACTGAAGCTTTCTTT
TRBV9	TRBJ2-1	TRBD2	-	CASSVGYSGSNSEQFF	TGTGCCAGCAGCGTAGGGTACAGCGGGAGTAACAGTGAGCAGTTCTTC
TRBV28	TRBJ2-7	-	-	CASSLPGHGYEQYF	TGTGCCAGCAGTTTACCAGGGCACGGCTACGAGCAGTACTTC
TRBV19	TRBJ1-1	-	-	CASRLGQTGNTEAFF	TGTGCCAGCCGACTCGGACAGACGGGAAACACTGAAGCTTTCTTT
TRBV28	TRBJ1-1	-	-	CASRRGTSRTEAFF	TGTGCCAGCAGACGGGGAACCTCGCGTACTGAAGCTTTCTTT
TRBV28	TRBJ1-5	-	-	CASSQTPGGGYNQPQHF	TGTGCCAGCAGCCAGACCCCTGGGGGGGGTTACAATCAGCCCCAGCATTTT
TRBV7-3	TRBJ2-3	-	-	CASSPGLNTDTQYF	TGTGCCAGCAGCCCCGGACTGAACACAGATACGCAGTATTTT
TRBV28	TRBJ2-7	-	few	CASGGGGLDEQYF	TGTGCCAGCGGTGGGGGGGGGCTCGACGAGCAGTACTTC
TRBV2	TRBJ1-5	-	-	CASSVMASNQPQHF	TGTGCCAGCAGTGTGATGGCTAGCAATCAGCCCCAGCATTTT
TRBV5-4	TRBJ1-2	-	-	CASSLAGGNGYGYTF	TGTGCCAGCAGCTTGGCCGGGGGTAATGGCTATGGCTACACCTTC
TRBV20-1	TRBJ1-1	-	few	CSASRWEAFF	TGCAGTGCCTCTAGATGGGAAGCTTTCTTT
TRBV5-1	TRBJ1-1	TRBD1	-	CASSLGQGIGATEAFF	TGCGCCAGCAGCTTGGGACAGGGAATAGGGGCCACTGAAGCTTTCTTT
TRBV2	TRBJ2-7	TRBD2	once	CASRRGGGYEQYF	TGTGCCAGCCGTCGGGGGGGTGGGTACGAGCAGTACTTC
TRBV5-1	TRBJ2-2	-	-	CASNTPGVTGELFF	TGCGCCAGTAATACCCCGGGGGTTACCGGGGAGCTGTTTTTT
TRBV5-6	TRBJ2-2	TRBD2	-	CASSSGLVDGELFF	TGTGCCAGCAGCTCGGGACTAGTTGATGGGGAGCTGTTTTTT
TRBV10-2	TRBJ2-6	TRBD1	-	CASSPRDRGSGANVLTF	TGCGCCAGCAGTCCGAGGGACAGGGGATCTGGGGCCAACGTCCTGACTTTC
TRBV23-1	TRBJ1-2	-	-	CASSQVPSNVGGYTF	TGCGCCAGCAGTCAAGTTCCATCAAATGTCGGGGGCTACACCTTC
TRBV5-1	TRBJ2-7	TRBD2	-	CASSRGDRSGIYEQYF	TGCGCCAGCAGCCGGGGGGATCGTAGCGGAATCTACGAGCAGTACTTC
TRBV5-1	TRBJ1-1	TRBD1	few	CASSLQGANTEAFF	TGCGCCAGCAGCTTACAGGGGGCCAACACTGAAGCTTTCTTT
TRBV2	TRBJ1-4	-	few	CASSLTKGGHEKLFF	TGTGCCAGCAGTCTCACCAAGGGCGGGCACGAAAAACTGTTTTTT